This T cell receptor (beta chain) was documented in a study of blood T cell repertoires in COVID-19. Across the study: T cells, B-cell-depleted T cells, or PBMCs provided the cDNA or gDNA that served as material.

In the authors' methods: The authors estimated nucleated cell counts from reference gene primer amplification. TCRdb keeps only in-frame clones here, not all; method: immunoSEQ multiplex PCR. The D gene and trimming were derived from the DNA, and the V and J assignments and clone size from that table. Of about 530,000 clones listed, roughly nine tenths are singletons. The CDR3 covers 14 residues. From germline, CDR1 is SGHAT and CDR2 FQNNGV. Trimming took 1 base from V and 6 from J, leaving 12 bases between them. The chain recombines TRBV11-2 with TRBJ1-1, with D possibly being TRBD1 (5 bases). Specimen: peripheral blood. The receptor's source is a woman aged 50 to 60 with COVID-19, enrolled during active disease. As DNA, the CDR3 is TGTGCCAGCAGCTTAGTCCGGGGGGGGGCTGAAGCTTTCTTT. Its translation is CASSLVRGGAEAFF.